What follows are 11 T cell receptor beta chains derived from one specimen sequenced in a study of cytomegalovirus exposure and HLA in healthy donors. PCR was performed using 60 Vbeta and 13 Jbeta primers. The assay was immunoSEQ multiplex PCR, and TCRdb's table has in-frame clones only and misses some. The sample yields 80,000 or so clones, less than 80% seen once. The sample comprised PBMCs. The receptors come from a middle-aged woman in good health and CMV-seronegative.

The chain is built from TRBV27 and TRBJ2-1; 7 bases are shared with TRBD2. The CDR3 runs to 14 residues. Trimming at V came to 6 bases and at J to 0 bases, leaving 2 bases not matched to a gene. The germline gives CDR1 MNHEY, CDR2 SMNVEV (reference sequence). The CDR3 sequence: CASRRGISYNEQFF. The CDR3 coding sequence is TGTGCCAGCAGGCGGGGGATCTCCTACAATGAGCAGTTCTTC.

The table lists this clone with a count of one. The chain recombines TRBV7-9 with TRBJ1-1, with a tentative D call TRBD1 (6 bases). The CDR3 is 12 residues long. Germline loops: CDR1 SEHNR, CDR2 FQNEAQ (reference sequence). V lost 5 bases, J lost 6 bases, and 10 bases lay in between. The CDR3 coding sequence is TGTGCCAGCAGCCGAGGGGGTTCTGAAGCTTTCTTT. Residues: CASSRGGSEAFF.

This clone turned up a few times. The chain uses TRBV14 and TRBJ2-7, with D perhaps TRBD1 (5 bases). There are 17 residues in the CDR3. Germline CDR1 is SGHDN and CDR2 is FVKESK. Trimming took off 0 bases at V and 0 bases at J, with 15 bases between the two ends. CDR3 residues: CASSQDLSPGYSYEQYF. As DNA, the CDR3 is TGTGCCAGCAGCCAAGATCTTTCCCCAGGGTACTCCTACGAGCAGTACTTC.

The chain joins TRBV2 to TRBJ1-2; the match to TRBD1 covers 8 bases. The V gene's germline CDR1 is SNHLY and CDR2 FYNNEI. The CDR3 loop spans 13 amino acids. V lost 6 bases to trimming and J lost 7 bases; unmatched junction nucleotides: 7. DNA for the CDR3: TGTGCCAGCAGGAAGCAGGGGGCAGGTGGCTACACCTTC. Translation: CASRKQGAGGYTF.

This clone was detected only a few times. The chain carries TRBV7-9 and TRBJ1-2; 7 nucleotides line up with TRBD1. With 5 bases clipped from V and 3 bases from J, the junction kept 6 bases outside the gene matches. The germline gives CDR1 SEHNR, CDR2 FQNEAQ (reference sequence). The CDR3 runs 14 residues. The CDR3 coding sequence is TGTGCCAGCAGCCCAGGACAGGCCCACTATGGCTACACCTTC. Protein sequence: CASSPGQAHYGYTF.

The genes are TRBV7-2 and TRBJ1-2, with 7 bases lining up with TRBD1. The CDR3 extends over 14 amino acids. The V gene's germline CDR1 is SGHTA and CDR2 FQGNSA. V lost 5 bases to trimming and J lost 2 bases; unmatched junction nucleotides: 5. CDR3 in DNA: TGTGCCAGCAGCCCACGACAGGGCAACTATGGCTACACCTTC. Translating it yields CASSPRQGNYGYTF. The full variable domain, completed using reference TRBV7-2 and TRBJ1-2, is GAGVSQSPSNKVTEKGKDVELRCDPISGHTALYWYRQSLGQGLEFLIYFQGNSAPDKSGLPSDRFSAERTGGSVSTLTIQRTQQEDSAVYLCASSPRQGNYGYTFGSGTRLTVV.

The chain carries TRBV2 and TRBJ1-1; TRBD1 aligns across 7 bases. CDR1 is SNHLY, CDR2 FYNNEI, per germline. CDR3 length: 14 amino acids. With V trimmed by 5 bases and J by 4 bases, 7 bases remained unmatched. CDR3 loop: CASSLYRDSTEAFF. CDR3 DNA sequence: TGTGCCAGCAGTCTCTACCGGGACAGCACTGAAGCTTTCTTT.

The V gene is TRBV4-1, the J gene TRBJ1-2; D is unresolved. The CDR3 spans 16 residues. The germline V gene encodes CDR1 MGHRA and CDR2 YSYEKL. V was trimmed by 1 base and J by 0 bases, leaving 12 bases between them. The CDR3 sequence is CASSQGTGRANYGYTF. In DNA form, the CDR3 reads TGCGCCAGCAGCCAAGGGACGGGAAGGGCTAACTATGGCTACACCTTC.

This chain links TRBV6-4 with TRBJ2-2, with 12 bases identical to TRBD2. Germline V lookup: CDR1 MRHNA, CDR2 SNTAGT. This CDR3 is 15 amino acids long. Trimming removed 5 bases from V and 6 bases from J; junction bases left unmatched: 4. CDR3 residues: CASSRLAGEAGELFF. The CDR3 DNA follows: TGTGCCAGCAGTCGACTAGCGGGAGAGGCCGGGGAGCTGTTTTTT.

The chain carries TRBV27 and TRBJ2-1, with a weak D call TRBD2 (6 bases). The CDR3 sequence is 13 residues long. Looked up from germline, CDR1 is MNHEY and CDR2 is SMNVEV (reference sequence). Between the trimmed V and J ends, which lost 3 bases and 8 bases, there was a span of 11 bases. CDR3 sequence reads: CASSLPPGDEQFF. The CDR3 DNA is TGTGCCAGCAGTTTGCCCCCGGGGGATGAGCAGTTCTTC.

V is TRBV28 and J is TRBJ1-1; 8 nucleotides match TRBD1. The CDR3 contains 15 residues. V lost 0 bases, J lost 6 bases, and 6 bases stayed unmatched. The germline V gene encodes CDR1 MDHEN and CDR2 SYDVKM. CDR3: CASSLWVQGASEAFF. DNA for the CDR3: TGTGCCAGCAGTTTATGGGTCCAGGGGGCATCTGAAGCTTTCTTT.